One and the same sample provided the 27 T cell receptor beta chains below, sequenced in a study of spatial heterogeneity in lung cancer. Study conclusions and caveats: Expanded alpha and beta TCR counts within tumors tracked tumor mutation counts.

Time point specified: sample taken at primary tumor resection. Using its own MiXCR run on the 5' RACE reads, TCRdb lists one record per CDR3 protein. The sample consists of over 25,000 distinct CDR3 sequences, around 7.4% of them appearing once. No antigen is known for these receptors. The input for sequencing was lung tumor tissue, taken at surgery. These receptors came from a male donor with early-stage non-small cell lung cancer.

The table lists this clonotype with many counts. The genes are TRBV6-5 and TRBJ1-4; a possible D gene is TRBD1 (5 bases). This CDR3 region has 14 residues. Germline V lookup: CDR1 MNHEY, CDR2 SVGAGI. V was cut by 6 bases and J by 3 bases, with 11 bases left in between. The CDR3 spells CASSMRGANEKLFF. For the CDR3, the DNA is TGTGCCAGCAGCATGCGGGGGGCTAATGAAAAACTGTTTTTT.

Only a few counts were recorded for this clonotype. This chain connects TRBV6-2 or TRBV6-3 to TRBJ2-3, with TRBD2 matching over 8 bases. This CDR3 region has 19 residues. Germline trimming cut 6 bases from V and 4 bases from J; bases unmatched to any gene: 21. Germline CDR1 MNHEY, CDR2 SVGEGT. The CDR3 DNA sequence: TGTGCCAGCAGCCCCCCTCCCGGGGGGGGCCGGTCTAGCGCAGATACGCAGTATTTT. Encoded protein: CASSPPPGGGRSSADTQYF.

This chain connects TRBV27 to TRBJ2-5, with TRBD2 matching over 15 bases. Germline values: CDR1 MNHEY, CDR2 SMNVEV (reference sequence). This CDR3 comprises 15 residues. V was clipped by 4 bases and J by 6 bases; unmatched bases: 3. CDR3 residues: CASSSGTSGGKTQYF. CDR3 DNA: TGTGCCAGCAGTTCCGGGACTAGCGGGGGGAAGACCCAGTACTTC.

Ten or more counts support this clonotype. This chain links TRBV28 with TRBJ2-1; D possibly corresponds to TRBD2 (6 bases). CDR1 is MDHEN and CDR2 is SYDVKM in the germline V gene. Trimming took off 7 bases at V and 10 bases at J, with 20 bases between the two ends. The CDR3 spans 14 residues. The CDR3 region has the DNA TGTGCCAGCACTTTTGACGGCGGGGCCTCGGAGCAGTTCTTC. Translated: CASTFDGGASEQFF.

This clonotype appeared many times. This chain uses TRBV5-1 with TRBJ2-4; D may be TRBD1 or TRBD2 (5 bases each). The CDR3 is 13 residues long. The germline gives CDR1 SGHRS, CDR2 YFSETQ. The V end was cut by 4 bases, the J end by 8 bases, with 13 bases between. CDR3 residues: CASSRDLSDIQYF. DNA for the CDR3: TGCGCCAGCAGCCGGGACCTATCGGACATTCAGTACTTC.

In its sample, this clonotype was seen many times. V usage is TRBV10-3 and J usage is TRBJ1-1; 7 bases map to TRBD1. V was clipped by 2 bases and J by 8 bases; unmatched bases: 8. Germline CDR1 and CDR2: ENHRY and SYGVKD. The CDR3 is 14 amino acids. The CDR3 sequence is CAISEPTRGSEAFF. CDR3 in DNA: TGTGCCATCAGTGAGCCGACCAGGGGGTCGGAAGCTTTCTTT.

This clonotype was detected ten times or more. The chain combines TRBV29-1 with TRBJ2-1; tentatively, D is TRBD1 (5 bases). This CDR3 region has 13 residues. Trimming stripped 5 bases from V and 4 bases from J, with 12 bases between. Per germline, CDR1 SQVTM and CDR2 ANQGSEA. CDR3 amino acids: CSVCQGLYNEQFF. CDR3 in DNA: TGCAGCGTTTGCCAGGGTTTGTACAATGAGCAGTTCTTC.

J is TRBJ2-3 and V is TRBV7-2; D is unclear. The CDR3 is made up of 15 amino acids. The V end lost 1 base, the J end lost 3 bases, and 11 bases lay between the germline ends. Germline CDR1 is SGHTA and CDR2 is FQGNSA. In DNA form, the CDR3 reads TGTGCCAGCAGCTTAGTGGGGTCTGGGACAGATACGCAGTATTTT. As protein: CASSLVGSGTDTQYF. The full variable domain, with the rest looked up from reference TRBV7-2 and TRBJ2-3, is GAGVSQSPSNKVTEKGKDVELRCDPISGHTALYWYRQSLGQGLEFLIYFQGNSAPDKSGLPSDRFSAERTGGSVSTLTIQRTQQEDSAVYLCASSLVGSGTDTQYFGPGTRLTVL.

This clonotype was recorded many times. The chain has TRBV29-1 and TRBJ1-2; 8 bases are a match to TRBD1. V shed 4 bases and J 5 bases; nucleotides not matched to a gene: 9. The CDR3 covers 14 residues. CDR1 is SQVTM, CDR2 ANQGSEA, per germline. CDR3 region: CSVGGQQGEYGYTF. The CDR3 DNA follows: TGCAGCGTTGGAGGGCAACAGGGGGAGTATGGCTACACCTTC.

The genes are TRBV20-1 and TRBJ2-7, with TRBD2 identical over 12 bases. With V trimmed by 6 bases and J by 8 bases, 8 bases remained unmatched. Looked up from germline, CDR1 is DFQATT and CDR2 is SNEGSKA (reference sequence). The CDR3 totals 13 residues. The CDR3 loop reads CSAGRTSGEQQYF. CDR3 nucleotides: TGCAGTGCCGGGAGGACTAGCGGGGAGCAGCAGTACTTC.

There are a few counts of this clonotype. The CDR3 DNA sequence: TGTGCCAGCAGCTTACTGGGGCGAGCTCAGCCCCAGCATTTT. Translated, it gives CASSLLGRAQPQHF. The chain couples TRBV7-6 to TRBJ1-5, with a possible D match to TRBD1 (5 bases). Germline V gives CDR1 SGHVS, CDR2 FNYEAQ. The V and J ends lost 2 bases and 6 bases respectively, with 11 bases between them. This CDR3 has 14 amino acids.

Many counts were recorded for this clonotype. The chain uses TRBV5-1 and TRBJ2-1; 8 nucleotides agree with TRBD1. Germline V lookup: CDR1 SGHRS, CDR2 YFSETQ. The CDR3 extends over 14 amino acids. V shed 5 bases and J 4 bases; nucleotides not matched to a gene: 5. The CDR3 DNA reads TGCGCCAGCAGGAGCACAGGGGGTTACAATGAGCAGTTCTTC. Translation: CASRSTGGYNEQFF.

In its sample, this clonotype was seen a few times. The gene calls are TRBV19 and TRBJ2-7; no clear D gene. Per germline, CDR1 LNHDA and CDR2 SQIVND (reference sequence). The CDR3 runs 12 residues. Trimming pared 4 bases from V and 4 bases from J, leaving 8 bases between. The CDR3 nucleotides read TGTGCCAGTAGTACCCTCGGGTACGAGCAGTACTTC. It is translated as CASSTLGYEQYF.

This clonotype was seen ten or more times. The CDR3 DNA sequence: TGCGCCAGCAGTGAGATAGATTTGGATGAAAAACTGTTTTTT. Amino acid sequence: CASSEIDLDEKLFF. The V gene is TRBV10-2, the J gene TRBJ1-4; D gene uncertain. The CDR3 contains 14 residues. Germline V gene sequence: CDR1 WSHSY, CDR2 SAAADI. Trimming took 2 bases from V and 6 from J, leaving 10 bases between them.

The chain uses TRBV9 and TRBJ1-2, with D hard to call. V lost 2 bases to trimming and J lost 0 bases, with 5 bases between them. The CDR3 contains 13 residues. CDR1 and CDR2 from the germline V gene are SGDLS and YYNGEE. This CDR3 is CASSVRTNYGYTF. In DNA, the CDR3 is TGTGCCAGCAGCGTTCGTACTAACTATGGCTACACCTTC. The full variable domain, its missing parts supplied by reference TRBV9 and TRBJ1-2, is DSGVTQTPKHLITATGQRVTLRCSPRSGDLSVYWYQQSLDQGLQFLIQYYNGEERAKGNILERFSAQQFPDLHSELNLSSLELGDSALYFCASSVRTNYGYTFGSGTRLTVV.

The CDR3 reads CSARDIFYEQYF. As DNA, the CDR3 is TGCAGTGCTAGAGATATTTTCTACGAGCAGTACTTC. The chain links TRBV20-1 to TRBJ2-7; D call uncertain. Germline loops: CDR1 DFQATT, CDR2 SNEGSKA (reference sequence). V was clipped by 0 bases and J by 3 bases, with 6 bases between them. This CDR3 spans 12 amino acids.

This clonotype has at least ten counts. The chain joins TRBV7-9 to TRBJ1-5, with 8 bases identical to TRBD1. The germline gives CDR1 SEHNR, CDR2 FQNEAQ (reference sequence). The V segment lost 0 bases and the J segment 5 bases; nucleotides outside the gene matches: 0. The CDR3 contains 14 residues. In DNA form, the CDR3 reads TGTGCCAGCAGCTTAGCGACAGGGGATCAGCCCCAGCATTTT. It specifies CASSLATGDQPQHF. Full variable domain (outside the CDR3, taken from reference TRBV7-9 and TRBJ1-5): DTGVSQNPRHKITKRGQNVTFRCDPISEHNRLYWYRQTLGQGPEFLTYFQNEAQLEKSRLLSDRFSAERPKGSFSTLEIQRTEQGDSAMYLCASSLATGDQPQHFGDGTRLSIL.

This clonotype has more than one count but fewer than ten. V and J are TRBV28 and TRBJ1-1; D call uncertain. The CDR3 is 15 amino acids. The V gene lost 5 bases and the J gene lost 0 bases, with 13 bases spanning the gap. Germline values: CDR1 MDHEN, CDR2 SYDVKM. CDR3 nucleotide sequence: TGTGCCAGCAGTACCCTTTCTGCCTTGAACACTGAAGCTTTCTTT. Its protein product is CASSTLSALNTEAFF.

V and J are TRBV7-6 and TRBJ2-1, with 9 bases identical to TRBD1. The CDR3 has 19 amino acids. Germline V gives CDR1 SGHVS, CDR2 FNYEAQ. The V gene end was trimmed by 5 bases and the J gene end by 0 bases; junction bases not matched to a gene: 14. Here the CDR3 DNA reads TGTGCCAGCAGCCTTCGCGGACAGGGGACGTCCGCCTCCTACAATGAGCAGTTCTTC. Translation gives CASSLRGQGTSASYNEQFF.

Many counts were recorded for this clonotype. The CDR3 spells CASTRSSGGHNEQFF. The DNA of the CDR3 is TGTGCCAGCACCCGATCTAGCGGGGGCCACAATGAGCAGTTCTTC. The chain links TRBV7-2 to TRBJ2-1; 10 bases align to TRBD2. V lost 7 bases, J lost 5 bases, and 8 bases stayed unmatched. There are 15 residues in the CDR3. Looked up from germline, CDR1 is SGHTA and CDR2 is FQGNSA.

This clonotype has at least ten counts. The CDR3 sequence is CASSLQGQNQPQHF. CDR3 sequence (DNA): TGTGCCAGCAGCCTTCAGGGGCAAAATCAGCCCCAGCATTTT. The J gene is TRBJ1-5, the V gene TRBV7-2; D possibly corresponds to TRBD1 (6 bases). CDR3 size: 14 residues. The V gene lost 5 bases and the J gene lost 4 bases, with 12 bases spanning the gap. Germline V gene data show CDR1 as SGHTA and CDR2 as FQGNSA.

This clonotype was seen repeatedly, ten times or more. The V and J genes are TRBV7-2 and TRBJ1-4; 7 nucleotides match TRBD1. V gave up 5 bases and J gave up 3 bases; unmatched junction bases: 3. The CDR3 contains 14 residues. CDR1 is SGHTA and CDR2 is FQGNSA in the germline V gene. The chain's CDR3 is CASSVGTANEKLFF. Here the CDR3 DNA reads TGTGCCAGCAGCGTCGGGACAGCTAATGAAAAACTGTTTTTT.

At least ten counts were recorded for this clonotype. This rearrangement joins TRBV4-3 to TRBJ1-4, with D unresolved. V lost 4 bases to trimming and J lost 0 bases, with 15 bases between them. The germline V gene has CDR1 LGHNA and CDR2 YSLEER. This CDR3 comprises 17 residues. CDR3 region: CASSRALTTATNEKLFF. The CDR3 bases are TGCGCCAGCAGCCGAGCCCTCACGACGGCAACTAATGAAAAACTGTTTTTT.

There are a few counts of this clonotype. The chain has TRBV10-2 and TRBJ1-1; 9 nucleotides align to TRBD1. There are 15 residues in the CDR3. V lost 3 bases and J lost 5; bases outside the gene matches: 7. CDR1 WSHSY and CDR2 SAAADI come from the germline V gene. CDR3 region: CASSDSGTGWTEAFF. The CDR3 DNA reads TGCGCCAGCAGTGACTCCGGGACAGGGTGGACTGAAGCTTTCTTT.

This clonotype was detected many times. The chain recombines TRBV2 with TRBJ2-7; tentative D call: TRBD1 (6 bases). With 6 bases removed from V and 3 bases from J, the gap between germline ends came to 21 bases. This CDR3 is 16 amino acids long. Germline CDR1 SNHLY, CDR2 FYNNEI. CDR3 nucleotides: TGTGCCAGCAGCCCCCTAGGGGCAGGGGTGGTCTACGAGCAGTACTTC. This translates into CASSPLGAGVVYEQYF.

This clonotype came up many times. This chain uses TRBV7-9 with TRBJ1-4; 7 nucleotides align to TRBD1. This CDR3 has 14 residues. In germline, CDR1 is SEHNR, CDR2 FQNEAQ (reference sequence). V was clipped by 0 bases and J by 5 bases; unmatched bases: 0. The CDR3 reads CASSLAQGNEKLFF. The CDR3 coding sequence is TGTGCCAGCAGCTTAGCACAGGGGAATGAAAAACTGTTTTTT. Looking up the rest from reference TRBV7-9 and TRBJ1-4 gives the full variable domain: DTGVSQNPRHKITKRGQNVTFRCDPISEHNRLYWYRQTLGQGPEFLTYFQNEAQLEKSRLLSDRFSAERPKGSFSTLEIQRTEQGDSAMYLCASSLAQGNEKLFFGSGTQLSVL.

This clonotype was observed at least ten times. In DNA form, the CDR3 reads TGTGCCAGCAGCTTGAACCAAAACTACGAGCAGTACTTC. It encodes CASSLNQNYEQYF. The chain has TRBV7-8 and TRBJ2-7; no definite D call. This CDR3 has 13 residues. V shed 3 bases and J shed 3 bases, with 9 bases lying between them. Germline V gene data show CDR1 as SGHVS and CDR2 as FQNEAQ. The variable domain in full, completed from reference TRBV7-8 and TRBJ2-7, reads GAGVSQSPRYKVAKRGQDVALRCDPISGHVSLFWYQQALGQGPEFLTYFQNEAQLDKSGLPSDRFFAERPEGSVSTLKIQRTQQEDSAVYLCASSLNQNYEQYFGPGTRLTVT.